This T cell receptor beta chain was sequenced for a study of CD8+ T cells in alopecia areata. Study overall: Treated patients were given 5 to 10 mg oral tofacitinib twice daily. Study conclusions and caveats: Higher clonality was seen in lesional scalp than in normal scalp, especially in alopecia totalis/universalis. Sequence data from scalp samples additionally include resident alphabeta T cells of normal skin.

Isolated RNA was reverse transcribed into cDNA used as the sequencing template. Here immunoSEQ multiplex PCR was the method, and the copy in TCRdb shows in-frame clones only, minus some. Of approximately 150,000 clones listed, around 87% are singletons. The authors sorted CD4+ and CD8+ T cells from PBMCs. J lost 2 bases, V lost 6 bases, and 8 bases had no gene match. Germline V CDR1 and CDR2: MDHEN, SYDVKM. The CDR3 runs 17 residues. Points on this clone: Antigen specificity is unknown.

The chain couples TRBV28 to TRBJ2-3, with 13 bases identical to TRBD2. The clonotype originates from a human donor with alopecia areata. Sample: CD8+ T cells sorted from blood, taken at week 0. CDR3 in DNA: TGTGCCAGCAGCTCCGGACTAGCGGGAGTGCACACAGATACGCAGTATTTT. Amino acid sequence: CASSSGLAGVHTDTQYF.